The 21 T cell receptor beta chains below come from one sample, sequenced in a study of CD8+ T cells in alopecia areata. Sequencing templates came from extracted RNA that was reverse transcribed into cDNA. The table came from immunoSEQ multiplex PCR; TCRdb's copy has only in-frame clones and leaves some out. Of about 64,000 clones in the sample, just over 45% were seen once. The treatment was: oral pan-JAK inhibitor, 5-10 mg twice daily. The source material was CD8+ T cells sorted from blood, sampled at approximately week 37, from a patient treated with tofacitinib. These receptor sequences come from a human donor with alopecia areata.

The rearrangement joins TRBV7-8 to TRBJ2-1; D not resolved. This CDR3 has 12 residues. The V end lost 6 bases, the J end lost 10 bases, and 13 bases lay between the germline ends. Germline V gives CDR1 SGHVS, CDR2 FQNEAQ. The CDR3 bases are TGTGCCAGCAGTCGTACCCTTTTAGAGCAGTTCTTC. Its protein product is CASSRTLLEQFF.

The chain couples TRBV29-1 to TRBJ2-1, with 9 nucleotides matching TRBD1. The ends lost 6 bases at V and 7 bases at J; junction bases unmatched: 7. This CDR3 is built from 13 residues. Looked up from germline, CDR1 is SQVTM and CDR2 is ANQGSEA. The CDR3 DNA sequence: TGCAGCGTAACAGGGGGCGAAAGAAATGAGCAGTTCTTC. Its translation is CSVTGGERNEQFF.

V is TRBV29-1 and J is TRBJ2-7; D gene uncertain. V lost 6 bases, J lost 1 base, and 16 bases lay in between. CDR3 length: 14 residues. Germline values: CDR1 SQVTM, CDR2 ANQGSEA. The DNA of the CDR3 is TGCAGCGTCGACCCGACCGGGCAGTCCTACGAGCAGTACTTC. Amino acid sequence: CSVDPTGQSYEQYF.

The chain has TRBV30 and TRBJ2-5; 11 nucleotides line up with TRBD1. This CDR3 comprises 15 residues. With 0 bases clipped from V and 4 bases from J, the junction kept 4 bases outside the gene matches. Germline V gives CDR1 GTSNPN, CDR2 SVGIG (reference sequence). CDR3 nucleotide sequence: TGTGCCTGGAGTGTACGGGACAGGGGGGCAGAGACCCAGTACTTC. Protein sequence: CAWSVRDRGAETQYF. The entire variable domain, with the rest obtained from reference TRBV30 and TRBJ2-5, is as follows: SQTIHQWPATLVQPVGSPLSLECTVEGTSNPNLYWYRQAAGRGLQLLFYSVGIGQISSEVPQNLSASRPQDRQFILSSKKLLLSDSGFYLCAWSVRDRGAETQYFGPGTRLLVL.

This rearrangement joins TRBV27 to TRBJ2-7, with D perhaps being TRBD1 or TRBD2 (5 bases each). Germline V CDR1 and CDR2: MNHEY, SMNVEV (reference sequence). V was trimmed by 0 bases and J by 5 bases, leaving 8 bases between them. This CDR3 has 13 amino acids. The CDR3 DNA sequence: TGTGCCAGCAGTTTATCTGGGGGTCACGAGCAGTACTTC. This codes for CASSLSGGHEQYF.

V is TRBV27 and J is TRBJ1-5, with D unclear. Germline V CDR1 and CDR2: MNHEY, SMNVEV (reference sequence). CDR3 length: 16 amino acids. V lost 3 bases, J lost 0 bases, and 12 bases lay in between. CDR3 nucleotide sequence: TGTGCCAGCAGTTTGAGAGCAAGCCATAGCAATCAGCCCCAGCATTTT. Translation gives CASSLRASHSNQPQHF.

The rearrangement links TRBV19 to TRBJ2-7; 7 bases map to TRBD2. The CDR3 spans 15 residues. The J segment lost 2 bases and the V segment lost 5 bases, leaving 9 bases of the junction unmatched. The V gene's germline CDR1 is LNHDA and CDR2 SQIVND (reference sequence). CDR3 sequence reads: CASSPTGSGAYEQYF. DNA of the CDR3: TGTGCCAGTAGTCCGACCGGCAGCGGGGCCTACGAGCAGTACTTC. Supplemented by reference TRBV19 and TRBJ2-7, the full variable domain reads DGGITQSPKYLFRKEGQNVTLSCEQNLNHDAMYWYRQDPGQGLRLIYYSQIVNDFQKGDIAEGYSVSREKKESFPLTVTSAQKNPTAFYLCASSPTGSGAYEQYFGPGTRLTVT.

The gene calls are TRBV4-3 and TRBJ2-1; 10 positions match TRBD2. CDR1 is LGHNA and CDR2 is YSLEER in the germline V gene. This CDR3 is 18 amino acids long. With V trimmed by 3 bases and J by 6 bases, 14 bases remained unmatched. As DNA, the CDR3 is TGCGCCAGCAGCCAGCGGATGGGAGCGGGAGGGTCGGCCAATGAGCAGTTCTTC. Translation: CASSQRMGAGGSANEQFF.

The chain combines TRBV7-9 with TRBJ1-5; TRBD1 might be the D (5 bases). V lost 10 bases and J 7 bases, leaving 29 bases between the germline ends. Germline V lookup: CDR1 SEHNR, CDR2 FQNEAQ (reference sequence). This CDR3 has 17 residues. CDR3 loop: CATDDLGRGAAGQPQHF. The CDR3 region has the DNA TGTGCCACCGACGACCTCGGGAGAGGGGCCGCTGGGCAGCCCCAGCATTTT.

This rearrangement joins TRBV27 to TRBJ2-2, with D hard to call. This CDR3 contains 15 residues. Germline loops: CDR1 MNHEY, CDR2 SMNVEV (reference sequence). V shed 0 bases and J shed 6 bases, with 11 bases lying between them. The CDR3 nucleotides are TGTGCCAGCAGTTTATCCCACAAGAAAGCCGGGGAGCTGTTTTTT. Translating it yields CASSLSHKKAGELFF.

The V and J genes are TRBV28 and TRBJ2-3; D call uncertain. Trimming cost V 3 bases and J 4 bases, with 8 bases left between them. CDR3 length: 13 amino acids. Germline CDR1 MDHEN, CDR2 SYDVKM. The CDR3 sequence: CASSFTTPDTQYF. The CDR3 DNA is TGTGCCAGCAGTTTTACGACCCCAGATACGCAGTATTTT.

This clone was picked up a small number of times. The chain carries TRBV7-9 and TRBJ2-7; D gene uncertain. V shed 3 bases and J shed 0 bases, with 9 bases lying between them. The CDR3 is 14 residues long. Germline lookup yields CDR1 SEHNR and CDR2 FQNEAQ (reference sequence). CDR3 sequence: CASSFWNNSYEQYF. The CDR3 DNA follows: TGTGCCAGCAGCTTTTGGAACAACTCCTACGAGCAGTACTTC.

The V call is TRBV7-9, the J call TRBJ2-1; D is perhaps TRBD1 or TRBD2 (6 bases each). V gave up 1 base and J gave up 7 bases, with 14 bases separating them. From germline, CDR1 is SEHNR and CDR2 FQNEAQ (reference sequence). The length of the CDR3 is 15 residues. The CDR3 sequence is CASSLVGRRGNEQFF. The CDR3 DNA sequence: TGTGCCAGCAGCTTAGTGGGACGGAGGGGGAATGAGCAGTTCTTC.

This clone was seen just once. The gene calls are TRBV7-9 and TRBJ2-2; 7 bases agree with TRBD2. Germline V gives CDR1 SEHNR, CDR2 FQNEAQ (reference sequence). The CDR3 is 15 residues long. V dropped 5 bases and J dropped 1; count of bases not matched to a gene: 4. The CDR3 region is CASSPKRGNTGELFF. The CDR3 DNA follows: TGTGCCAGCAGCCCAAAGCGGGGGAACACCGGGGAGCTGTTTTTT.

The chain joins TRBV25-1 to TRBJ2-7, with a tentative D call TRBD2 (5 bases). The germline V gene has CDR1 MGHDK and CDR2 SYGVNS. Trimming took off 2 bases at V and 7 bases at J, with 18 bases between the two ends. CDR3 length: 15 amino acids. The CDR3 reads CASSEEADLPGEQYF. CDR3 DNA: TGTGCCAGCAGTGAAGAGGCGGACCTCCCGGGGGAGCAGTACTTC.

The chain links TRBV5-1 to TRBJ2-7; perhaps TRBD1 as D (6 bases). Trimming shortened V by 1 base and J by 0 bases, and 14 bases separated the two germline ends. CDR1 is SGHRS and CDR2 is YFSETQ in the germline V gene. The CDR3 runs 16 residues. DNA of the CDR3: TGCGCCAGCAGCTTGTACGGACAGTCTAGCTCCTACGAGCAGTACTTC. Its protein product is CASSLYGQSSSYEQYF.

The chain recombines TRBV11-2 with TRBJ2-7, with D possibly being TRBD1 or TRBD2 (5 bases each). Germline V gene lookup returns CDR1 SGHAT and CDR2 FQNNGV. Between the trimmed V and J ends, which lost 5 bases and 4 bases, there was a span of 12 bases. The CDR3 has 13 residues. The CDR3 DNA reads TGTGCCAGCAGCCCCAGAGGGGAGTACGAGCAGTACTTC. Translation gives CASSPRGEYEQYF.

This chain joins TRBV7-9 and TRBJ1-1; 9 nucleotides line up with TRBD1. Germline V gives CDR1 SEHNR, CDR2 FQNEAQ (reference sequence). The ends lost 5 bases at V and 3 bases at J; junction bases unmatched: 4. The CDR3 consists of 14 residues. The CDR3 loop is CASSPRTGDTEAFF. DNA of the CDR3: TGTGCCAGCAGCCCGCGGACAGGGGACACTGAAGCTTTCTTT. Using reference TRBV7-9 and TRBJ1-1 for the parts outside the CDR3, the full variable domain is DTGVSQNPRHKITKRGQNVTFRCDPISEHNRLYWYRQTLGQGPEFLTYFQNEAQLEKSRLLSDRFSAERPKGSFSTLEIQRTEQGDSAMYLCASSPRTGDTEAFFGQGTRLTVV.

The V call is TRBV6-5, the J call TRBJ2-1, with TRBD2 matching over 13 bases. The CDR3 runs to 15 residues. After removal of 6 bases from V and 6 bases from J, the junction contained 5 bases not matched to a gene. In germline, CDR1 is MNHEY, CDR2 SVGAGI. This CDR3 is CASSWTSGRVNEQFF. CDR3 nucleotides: TGTGCCAGCAGCTGGACTAGCGGGAGAGTCAATGAGCAGTTCTTC.

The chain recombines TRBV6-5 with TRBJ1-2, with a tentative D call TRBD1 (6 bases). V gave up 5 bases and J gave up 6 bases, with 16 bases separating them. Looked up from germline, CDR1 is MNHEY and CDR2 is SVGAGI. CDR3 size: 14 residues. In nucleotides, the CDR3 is TGTGCCAGCAGTCTCAATACCCCAGGGGATGGCTACACCTTC. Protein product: CASSLNTPGDGYTF.

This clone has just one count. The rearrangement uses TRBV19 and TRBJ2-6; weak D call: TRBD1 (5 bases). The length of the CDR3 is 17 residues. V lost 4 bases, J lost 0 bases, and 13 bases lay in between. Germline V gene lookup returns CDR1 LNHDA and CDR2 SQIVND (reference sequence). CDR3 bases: TGTGCCAGTAGTAATCCTCACCAGGGCTCTGGGGCCAACGTCCTGACTTTC. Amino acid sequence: CASSNPHQGSGANVLTF.